The rows below give T cell receptor beta chains drawn from one sample of a study. Each CDR3 protein is one row after TCRdb ran MiXCR on the RT-PCR reads. The sample yields about 700,000 distinct CDR3 sequences, 14% seen once. Sequenced input: memory CD4+ T cells from blood. The receptors here all came from a female donor in good health, serving as a healthy control. The CDR3 runs from the conserved cysteine through the conserved F or W. Each record gives: CDR3 DNA, CDR3 protein, J gene, D gene, clone size, CDR3 length, V gene. D genes are given only for firm matches. Clone size is given for some rows only: seen once, a few or many times, or a class if the clone is expanded.

CDR3 DNA: TGTGCCAGCAGCCGGGACGGCCCTTCGGGTGAGCAGTTCTTC; CDR3 protein: CASSRDGPSGEQFF; J gene: TRBJ2-1; D gene: -; clone size: many; CDR3 length: 14; V gene: TRBV7-2
CDR3 DNA: TGCAGTGGGGGACTAGCGGGAGGGCAATACGAGCAGTACTTC; CDR3 protein: CSGGLAGGQYEQYF; J gene: TRBJ2-7; D gene: TRBD2; clone size: -; CDR3 length: 14; V gene: TRBV20-1
CDR3 DNA: TGTGCCAGCTCACCGAGGAGTGGGCCATCAACCGGGGAGCTGTTTTTT; CDR3 protein: CASSPRSGPSTGELFF; J gene: TRBJ2-2; D gene: -; clone size: -; CDR3 length: 16; V gene: TRBV18
CDR3 DNA: TGTGCCAGCTCACTTCTTACGACAGGTTCCTACGAGCAGTACTTC; CDR3 protein: CASSLLTTGSYEQYF; J gene: TRBJ2-7; D gene: -; clone size: -; CDR3 length: 15; V gene: TRBV18
CDR3 DNA: TGTGCCAGCAGTTTGGTGGGCGGGGACACCATATATTTT; CDR3 protein: CASSLVGGDTIYF; J gene: TRBJ1-3; D gene: -; clone size: -; CDR3 length: 13; V gene: TRBV12-3/TRBV12-4
CDR3 DNA: TGTGCCAGCAGCTTACCGGGGGTCGATACGCAGTATTTT; CDR3 protein: CASSLPGVDTQYF; J gene: TRBJ2-3; D gene: -; clone size: -; CDR3 length: 13; V gene: TRBV11-2
CDR3 DNA: TGTGCCAGCAGTTTAGGGCCCACGGGCTGGGGCTACACCTTC; CDR3 protein: CASSLGPTGWGYTF; J gene: TRBJ1-2; D gene: -; clone size: -; CDR3 length: 14; V gene: TRBV27
CDR3 DNA: TGTGCCAGCAGCCCCGGGGCCATGGATACGCAGTATTTT; CDR3 protein: CASSPGAMDTQYF; J gene: TRBJ2-3; D gene: -; clone size: many; CDR3 length: 13; V gene: TRBV7-8
CDR3 DNA: TGCGCCAGCAGCTTCGTCCTAGCGGGGGAAGAGACCCAGTACTTC; CDR3 protein: CASSFVLAGEETQYF; J gene: TRBJ2-5; D gene: TRBD2; clone size: -; CDR3 length: 15; V gene: TRBV5-1
CDR3 DNA: TGCGCCAGCAGCTTGTGGGGGTTTGACGAGGGAAGGAGTGAAGCTTTCTTT; CDR3 protein: CASSLWGFDEGRSEAFF; J gene: TRBJ1-1; D gene: -; clone size: few; CDR3 length: 17; V gene: TRBV5-1
CDR3 DNA: TGTGCCAGCACCTCCGGGGGTAGCGGCCAAGAGACCCAGTACTTC; CDR3 protein: CASTSGGSGQETQYF; J gene: TRBJ2-5; D gene: -; clone size: many; CDR3 length: 15; V gene: TRBV7-2
CDR3 DNA: TGTGCCACTTTGGCGCGGAACTATGGCTACACCTTC; CDR3 protein: CATLARNYGYTF; J gene: TRBJ1-2; D gene: -; clone size: many; CDR3 length: 12; V gene: TRBV6-5
CDR3 DNA: TGTGCCAGCAGTTCGGGACAGACAAGGGAAAAACTGTTTTTT; CDR3 protein: CASSSGQTREKLFF; J gene: TRBJ1-4; D gene: TRBD1; clone size: -; CDR3 length: 14; V gene: TRBV28
CDR3 DNA: TGTGCCAGCAGCGTAGAATCGTCCGGCGCCGGGGAGCTGTTTTTT; CDR3 protein: CASSVESSGAGELFF; J gene: TRBJ2-2; D gene: -; clone size: -; CDR3 length: 15; V gene: TRBV9
CDR3 DNA: TGTGCCAGCGCTTACGACCCGGTCTATGGCTACACCTTC; CDR3 protein: CASAYDPVYGYTF; J gene: TRBJ1-2; D gene: -; clone size: once; CDR3 length: 13; V gene: TRBV12-3/TRBV12-4
CDR3 DNA: TGTGCCAGCAGTGACCCACCGGACAGGCGGAACACTGAAGCTTTCTTT; CDR3 protein: CASSDPPDRRNTEAFF; J gene: TRBJ1-1; D gene: TRBD1; clone size: -; CDR3 length: 16; V gene: TRBV6-2/TRBV6-3
CDR3 DNA: TGTGCCAGCTCACCACAGGGTACGGGGAACACCGGGGAGCTGTTTTTT; CDR3 protein: CASSPQGTGNTGELFF; J gene: TRBJ2-2; D gene: -; clone size: -; CDR3 length: 16; V gene: TRBV18
CDR3 DNA: TGCGCCAGCAGCGTCCTCTCCGGGACGGTATACGAGCAGTACTTC; CDR3 protein: CASSVLSGTVYEQYF; J gene: TRBJ2-7; D gene: -; clone size: few; CDR3 length: 15; V gene: TRBV5-1
CDR3 DNA: TGTGCCAGCAAAACCGACAGGGAAGTTGGCTACACCTTC; CDR3 protein: CASKTDREVGYTF; J gene: TRBJ1-2; D gene: TRBD1; clone size: -; CDR3 length: 13; V gene: TRBV12-3/TRBV12-4
CDR3 DNA: TGTGCCATCCGAGGGGGAGGTTCACCCCTCCACTTT; CDR3 protein: CAIRGGGSPLHF; J gene: TRBJ1-6; D gene: -; clone size: -; CDR3 length: 12; V gene: TRBV6-6